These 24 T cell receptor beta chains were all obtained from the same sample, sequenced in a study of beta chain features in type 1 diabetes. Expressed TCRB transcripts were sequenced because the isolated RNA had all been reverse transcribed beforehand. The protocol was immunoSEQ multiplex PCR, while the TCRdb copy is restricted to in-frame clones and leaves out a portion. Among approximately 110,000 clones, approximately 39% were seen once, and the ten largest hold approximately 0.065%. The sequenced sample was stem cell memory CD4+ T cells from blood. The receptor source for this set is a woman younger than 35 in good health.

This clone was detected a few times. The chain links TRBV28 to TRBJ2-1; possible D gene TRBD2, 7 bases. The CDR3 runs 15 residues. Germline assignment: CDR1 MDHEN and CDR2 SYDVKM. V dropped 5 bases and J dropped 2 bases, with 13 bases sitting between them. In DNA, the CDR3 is TGTGCCAGCAGTGGGGGGAGGGGGGCCTACAATGAGCAGTTCTTC. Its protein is CASSGGRGAYNEQFF.

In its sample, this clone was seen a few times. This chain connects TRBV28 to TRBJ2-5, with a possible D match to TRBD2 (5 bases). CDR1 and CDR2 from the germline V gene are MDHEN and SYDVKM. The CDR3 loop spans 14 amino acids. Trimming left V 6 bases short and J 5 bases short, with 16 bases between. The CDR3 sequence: CASSRGSLRETQYF. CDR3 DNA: TGTGCCAGCAGCCGGGGATCGCTCCGGGAGACCCAGTACTTC.

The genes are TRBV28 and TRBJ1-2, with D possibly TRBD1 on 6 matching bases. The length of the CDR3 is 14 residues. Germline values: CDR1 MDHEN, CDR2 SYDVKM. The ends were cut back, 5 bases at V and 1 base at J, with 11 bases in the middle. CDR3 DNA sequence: TGTGCCAGCAGTGGTGGGACAAATAACTATGGCTACACCTTC. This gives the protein CASSGGTNNYGYTF.

In DNA form, the CDR3 reads TGTGCCAGCAGTTATCAGGAGAACACTGAAGCTTTCTTT. It translates to CASSYQENTEAFF. The V gene is TRBV7-9, the J gene TRBJ1-1; D ambiguous. Trimming cost V 6 bases and J 1 base, with 9 bases left between them. In germline, CDR1 is SEHNR, CDR2 FQNEAQ (reference sequence). The CDR3 loop spans 13 amino acids.

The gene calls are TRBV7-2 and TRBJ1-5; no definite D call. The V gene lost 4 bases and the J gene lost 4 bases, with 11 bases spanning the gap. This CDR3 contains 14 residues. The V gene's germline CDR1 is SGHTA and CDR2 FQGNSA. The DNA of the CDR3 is TGTGCCAGCAGCTCGAGGGTGGGGAATCAGCCCCAGCATTTT. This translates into CASSSRVGNQPQHF.

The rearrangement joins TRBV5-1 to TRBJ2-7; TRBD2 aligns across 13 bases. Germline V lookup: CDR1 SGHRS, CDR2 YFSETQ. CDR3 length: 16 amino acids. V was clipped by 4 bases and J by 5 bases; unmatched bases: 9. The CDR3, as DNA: TGCGCCAGCAGCCTCGGCGGGACTAGCGGGAATAACGAGCAGTACTTC. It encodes CASSLGGTSGNNEQYF.

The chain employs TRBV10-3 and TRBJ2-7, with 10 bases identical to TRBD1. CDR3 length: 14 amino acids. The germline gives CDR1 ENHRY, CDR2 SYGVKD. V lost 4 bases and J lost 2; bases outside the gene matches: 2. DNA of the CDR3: TGTGCCATCAGTGGAGGACAGGGGGCCTACGAGCAGTACTTC. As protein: CAISGGQGAYEQYF.

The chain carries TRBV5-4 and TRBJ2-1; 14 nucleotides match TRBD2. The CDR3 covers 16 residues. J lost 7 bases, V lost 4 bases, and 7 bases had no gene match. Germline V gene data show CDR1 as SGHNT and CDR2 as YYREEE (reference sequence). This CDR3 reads CASSEGTSGSLNEQFF. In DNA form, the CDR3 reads TGTGCCAGCAGCGAGGGGACTAGCGGGAGTTTGAATGAGCAGTTCTTC.

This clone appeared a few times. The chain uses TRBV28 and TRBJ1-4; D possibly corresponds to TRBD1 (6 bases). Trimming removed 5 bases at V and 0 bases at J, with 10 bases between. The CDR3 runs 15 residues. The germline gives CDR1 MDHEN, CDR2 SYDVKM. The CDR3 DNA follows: TGTGCCAGCAGTCTACAGGGAGCAACTAATGAAAAACTGTTTTTT. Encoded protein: CASSLQGATNEKLFF.

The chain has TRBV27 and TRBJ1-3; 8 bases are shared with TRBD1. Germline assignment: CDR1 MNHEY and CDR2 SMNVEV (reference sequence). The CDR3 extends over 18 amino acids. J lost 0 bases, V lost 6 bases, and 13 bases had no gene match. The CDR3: CASSRIGTGGNSGNTIYF. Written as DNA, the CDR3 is TGTGCCAGCAGCCGAATCGGGACAGGCGGTAACTCTGGAAACACCATATATTTT.

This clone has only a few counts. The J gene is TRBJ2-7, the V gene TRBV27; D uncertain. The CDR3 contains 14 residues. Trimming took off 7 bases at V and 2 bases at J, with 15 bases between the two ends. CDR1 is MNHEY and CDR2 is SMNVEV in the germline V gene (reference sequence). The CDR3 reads CASTSVGHPYEQYF. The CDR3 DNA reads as TGTGCCAGCACCTCGGTGGGCCACCCCTACGAGCAGTACTTC.

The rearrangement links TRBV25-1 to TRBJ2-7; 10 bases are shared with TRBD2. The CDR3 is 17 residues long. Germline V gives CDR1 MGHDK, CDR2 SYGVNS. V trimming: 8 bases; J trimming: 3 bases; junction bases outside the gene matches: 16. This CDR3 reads CASESLEGASGSYEQYF. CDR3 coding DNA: TGTGCCAGCGAATCTCTGGAAGGAGCTAGCGGGAGCTACGAGCAGTACTTC.

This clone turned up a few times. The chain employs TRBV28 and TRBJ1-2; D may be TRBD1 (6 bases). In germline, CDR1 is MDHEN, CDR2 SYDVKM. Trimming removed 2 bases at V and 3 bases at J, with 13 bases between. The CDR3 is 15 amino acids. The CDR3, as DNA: TGTGCCAGCAGTTTAGGGGGACATACCTACTATGGCTACACCTTC. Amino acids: CASSLGGHTYYGYTF.

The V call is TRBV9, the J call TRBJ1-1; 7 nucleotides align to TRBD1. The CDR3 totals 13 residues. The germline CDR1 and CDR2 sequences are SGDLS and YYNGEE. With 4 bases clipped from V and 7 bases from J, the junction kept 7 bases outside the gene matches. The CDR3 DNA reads TGTGCCAGCAGCCCCGGGACAGCTATTGAAGCTTTCTTT. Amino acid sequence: CASSPGTAIEAFF.

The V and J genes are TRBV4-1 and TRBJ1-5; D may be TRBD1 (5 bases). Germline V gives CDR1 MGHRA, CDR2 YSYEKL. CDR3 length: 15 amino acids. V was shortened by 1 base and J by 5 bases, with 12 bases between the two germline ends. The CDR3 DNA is TGCGCCAGCAGCCAAGTGGGACTGCCCCATCAGCCCCAGCATTTT. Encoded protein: CASSQVGLPHQPQHF.

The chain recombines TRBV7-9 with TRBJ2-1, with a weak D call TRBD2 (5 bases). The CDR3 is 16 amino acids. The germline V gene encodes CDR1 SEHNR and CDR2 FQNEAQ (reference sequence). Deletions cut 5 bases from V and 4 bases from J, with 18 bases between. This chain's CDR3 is CASSPAAGSPYNEQFF. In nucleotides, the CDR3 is TGTGCCAGCAGCCCCGCGGCGGGTAGCCCTTACAATGAGCAGTTCTTC.

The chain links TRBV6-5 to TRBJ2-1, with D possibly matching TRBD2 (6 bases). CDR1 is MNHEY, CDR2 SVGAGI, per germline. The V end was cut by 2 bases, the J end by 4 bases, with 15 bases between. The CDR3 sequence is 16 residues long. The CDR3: CASSYEGGAWYNEQFF. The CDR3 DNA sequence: TGTGCCAGCAGTTACGAGGGCGGGGCCTGGTACAATGAGCAGTTCTTC.

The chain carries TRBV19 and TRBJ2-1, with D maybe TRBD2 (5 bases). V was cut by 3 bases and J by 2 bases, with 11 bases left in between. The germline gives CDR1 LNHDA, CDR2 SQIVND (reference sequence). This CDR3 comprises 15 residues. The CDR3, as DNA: TGTGCCAGTAGTATTAGCCTAGCCGCCTACAATGAGCAGTTCTTC. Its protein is CASSISLAAYNEQFF.

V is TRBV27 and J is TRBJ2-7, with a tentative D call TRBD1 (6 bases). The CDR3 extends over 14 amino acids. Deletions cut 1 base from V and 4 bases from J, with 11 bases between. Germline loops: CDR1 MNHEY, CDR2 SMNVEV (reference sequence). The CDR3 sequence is CASSLWGRIYEQYF. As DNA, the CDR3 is TGTGCCAGCAGTTTATGGGGGCGCATATACGAGCAGTACTTC.

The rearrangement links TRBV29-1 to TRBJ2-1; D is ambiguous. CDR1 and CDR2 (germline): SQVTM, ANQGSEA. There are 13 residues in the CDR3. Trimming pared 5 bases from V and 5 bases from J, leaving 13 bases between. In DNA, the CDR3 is TGCAGCGTTAGGTGGCACCAGGACAATGAGCAGTTCTTC. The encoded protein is CSVRWHQDNEQFF.

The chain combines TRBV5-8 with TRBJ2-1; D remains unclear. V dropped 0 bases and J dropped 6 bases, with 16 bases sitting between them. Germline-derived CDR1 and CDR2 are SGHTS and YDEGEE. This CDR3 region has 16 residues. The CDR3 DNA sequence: TGTGCCAGCAGCTTGGTCCAGCGCCGGGTCCCCAATGAGCAGTTCTTC. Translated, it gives CASSLVQRRVPNEQFF.

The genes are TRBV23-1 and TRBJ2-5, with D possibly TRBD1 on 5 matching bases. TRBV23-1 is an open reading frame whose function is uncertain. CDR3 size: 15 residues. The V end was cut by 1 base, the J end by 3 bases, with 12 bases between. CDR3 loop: CASSQLDLGEETQYF. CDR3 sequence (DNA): TGCGCCAGCAGTCAATTGGATCTAGGGGAAGAGACCCAGTACTTC.

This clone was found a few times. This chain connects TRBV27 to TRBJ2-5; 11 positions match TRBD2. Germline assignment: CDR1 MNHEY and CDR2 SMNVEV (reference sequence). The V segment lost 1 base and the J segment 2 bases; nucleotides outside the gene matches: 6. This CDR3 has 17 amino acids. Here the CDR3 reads CASSLFLASGRQETQYF. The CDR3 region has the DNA TGTGCCAGCAGTTTATTCCTGGCTAGCGGGAGGCAAGAGACCCAGTACTTC.

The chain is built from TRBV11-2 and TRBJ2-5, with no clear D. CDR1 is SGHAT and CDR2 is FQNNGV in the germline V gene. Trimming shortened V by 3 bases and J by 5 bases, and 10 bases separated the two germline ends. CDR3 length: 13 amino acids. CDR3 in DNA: TGTGCCAGCAGCTTTTCCCAGGTGGAGACCCAGTACTTC. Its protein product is CASSFSQVETQYF.